Presented here are 21 T cell receptor beta chains from one specimen sequenced in a study of blood T cell repertoires in COVID-19. Clones were read by immunoSEQ multiplex PCR, and TCRdb kept only the in-frame ones, dropping some. Here the sample spans approximately 260,000 clones, approximately 85% being singletons. What was sequenced was peripheral blood. All receptors derive from a woman aged 70-85 years with acute or convalescent COVID-19.

J is TRBJ2-7 and V is TRBV27, with 8 bases fitting TRBD2. Unmatched junction bases numbered 10, after V lost 4 bases and J lost 2 bases. Germline CDR1 reads MNHEY; CDR2 reads SMNVEV (reference sequence). The CDR3 is 16 amino acids. CDR3 sequence: CASSSGLLAGPYEQYF. DNA of the CDR3: TGTGCCAGCAGTTCAGGCCTCCTAGCGGGCCCCTACGAGCAGTACTTC.

The CDR3 spells CASSLLVRDKQYF. The CDR3 coding sequence is TGTGCCAGCAGTTTATTGGTCCGGGACAAGCAGTACTTC. The chain is built from TRBV12-3 or TRBV12-4 and TRBJ2-7, with a possible D match to TRBD1 (6 bases). Trimming took off 2 bases at V and 8 bases at J, with 13 bases between the two ends. The CDR3 extends over 13 amino acids.

V usage is TRBV5-4 and J usage is TRBJ2-1; D might be TRBD2 (6 bases). Germline V lookup: CDR1 SGHNT, CDR2 YYREEE (reference sequence). The CDR3 covers 13 residues. With 3 bases removed from V and 7 bases from J, the gap between germline ends came to 11 bases. CDR3 bases: TGTGCCAGCAGCTCCTACGGGGGAAATGAGCAGTTCTTC. It yields the protein CASSSYGGNEQFF. Full variable domain (outside the CDR3, taken from reference TRBV5-4 and TRBJ2-1): ETGVTQSPTHLIKTRGQQVTLRCSSQSGHNTVSWYQQALGQGPQFIFQYYREEENGRGNFPPRFSGLQFPNYSSELNVNALELDDSALYLCASSSYGGNEQFFGPGTRLTVL.

This chain joins TRBV27 and TRBJ2-7; 8 nucleotides line up with TRBD1. With 2 bases clipped from V and 5 bases from J, the junction kept 5 bases outside the gene matches. This CDR3 is built from 14 residues. Germline loops: CDR1 MNHEY, CDR2 SMNVEV (reference sequence). This chain's CDR3 is CASSLLGQGNEQYF. CDR3 coding DNA: TGTGCCAGCAGTTTACTCGGACAGGGCAACGAGCAGTACTTC.

The chain couples TRBV18 to TRBJ1-5; 7 positions agree with TRBD1. Per germline, CDR1 KGHSH and CDR2 LQKENI. J gave up 7 bases and V 5 bases, and 8 bases lay outside the gene matches. The length of the CDR3 is 14 residues. The CDR3 coding sequence is TGTGCCAGCTCAGCGGGGACAGAAGGGCAGCCCCAGCATTTT. Encoded protein: CASSAGTEGQPQHF.

The chain employs TRBV6-6 and TRBJ1-1, with 7 bases aligning to TRBD1. V trimming: 6 bases; J trimming: 6 bases; junction bases outside the gene matches: 13. The CDR3 contains 15 residues. Germline assignment: CDR1 MNHNY and CDR2 SVGAGI (reference sequence). CDR3 DNA sequence: TGTGCCAGCAGACCCACCGGGACAGAAGGGGCTGAAGCTTTCTTT. Translated: CASRPTGTEGAEAFF.

The V and J genes are TRBV19 and TRBJ1-2; tentatively, D is TRBD1 (5 bases). Germline V CDR1 and CDR2: LNHDA, SQIVND (reference sequence). Between the trimmed V and J ends, which lost 9 bases and 4 bases, there was a span of 21 bases. The CDR3 spans 15 residues. CDR3 in DNA: TGTGCCAGCGAGCCCCGGACATCTTGGGGCTATGGCTACACCTTC. Its translation is CASEPRTSWGYGYTF.

V usage is TRBV4-1 and J usage is TRBJ1-2, with TRBD1 as a possible D gene (6 bases). V shed 5 bases and J shed 4 bases, with 11 bases lying between them. Germline CDR1 MGHRA, CDR2 YSYEKL. CDR3 length: 13 amino acids. CDR3 bases: TGCGCCAGCAGCTTCGACAGGCGCTATGGCTACACCTTC. This gives the protein CASSFDRRYGYTF.

In this sample, this clone turned up a few times. The genes are TRBV18 and TRBJ1-1; 9 bases map to TRBD1. The J segment lost 6 bases and the V segment lost 8 bases, leaving 10 bases of the junction unmatched. The germline gives CDR1 KGHSH, CDR2 LQKENI. The CDR3 totals 14 residues. The CDR3 sequence: CASTDRGGPAEAFF. For the CDR3, the DNA is TGTGCCAGCACTGACAGGGGGGGGCCTGCTGAAGCTTTCTTT.

The V gene is TRBV11-1, the J gene TRBJ2-1; 12 bases are shared with TRBD2. Germline V gives CDR1 SGHAT, CDR2 FQDESV (reference sequence). This CDR3 has 15 amino acids. Trimming removed 6 bases from V and 7 bases from J; junction bases left unmatched: 7. This CDR3 is CASRTTSGGRNEQFF. Here the CDR3 DNA reads TGTGCCAGCAGGACGACTAGCGGGGGCAGGAATGAGCAGTTCTTC.

This clone was seen more than once but under ten times. The rearrangement uses TRBV19 and TRBJ2-5; 7 nucleotides line up with TRBD1. Unmatched junction bases numbered 7, after V lost 1 base and J lost 5 bases. CDR1 and CDR2 (germline): LNHDA, SQIVND (reference sequence). CDR3 length: 15 residues. The CDR3 DNA sequence: TGTGCCAGTAGTATAGCCCAGGACAGGATTGAGACCCAGTACTTC. This codes for CASSIAQDRIETQYF.

This clone was observed a single time. The V call is TRBV7-9, the J call TRBJ2-1, with D perhaps matching TRBD2 (6 bases). The germline gives CDR1 SEHNR, CDR2 FQNEAQ (reference sequence). The CDR3 has 16 residues. Trimming took off 7 bases at V and 1 base at J, with 17 bases between the two ends. The CDR3 DNA reads as TGTGCCAGCACCCAGTTGGGGCGGGGTTCCTACAATGAGCAGTTCTTC. Encoded protein: CASTQLGRGSYNEQFF.

This chain uses TRBV21-1 with TRBJ2-3; the tabulated D call, TRBD2, remains unverified against the DNA. TRBV21-1 is an annotated pseudogene. The CDR3 totals 14 residues. CDR3: CASSTTPSTDTQYF. Written as DNA, the CDR3 is TGTGCCAGCAGCACAACTCCTAGCACAGATACGCAGTATTTT.

This sequence joins TRBV6-5 and TRBJ1-1, with D perhaps TRBD1 (5 bases). The V gene lost 5 bases and the J gene lost 1 base, with 14 bases spanning the gap. Per germline, CDR1 MNHEY and CDR2 SVGAGI. This CDR3 region has 15 residues. Written as DNA, the CDR3 is TGTGCCAGCAGTCTCCCCGGGACTCGGAACACTGAAGCTTTCTTT. It codes for CASSLPGTRNTEAFF.

The chain couples TRBV12-3 or TRBV12-4 to TRBJ1-6; 8 bases are a match to TRBD1. The CDR3 is 13 amino acids. The V segment lost 5 bases and the J segment 10 bases; nucleotides outside the gene matches: 4. The CDR3 DNA is TGTGCCAGCAGTCGGACAGGGCACTCACCCCTCCACTTT. It is translated as CASSRTGHSPLHF.

The chain uses TRBV18 and TRBJ1-4, with TRBD1 matching over 8 bases. The CDR3 contains 15 residues. CDR1 KGHSH and CDR2 LQKENI come from the germline V gene. J was trimmed by 6 bases and V by 6 bases; bases with no gene match: 9. DNA of the CDR3: TGTGCCAGCTCTCGAAAGCAGGGGGCGGATGAAAAACTGTTTTTT. It encodes CASSRKQGADEKLFF.

The chain couples TRBV10-3 to TRBJ1-1; TRBD1 is a possible D gene (5 bases). Germline assignment: CDR1 ENHRY and CDR2 SYGVKD. V was trimmed by 7 bases and J by 1 base, leaving 10 bases between them. This CDR3 contains 13 residues. The CDR3 bases are TGTGCCATCACCGGCGACAGGAACACTGAAGCTTTCTTT. Its protein product is CAITGDRNTEAFF.

This chain uses TRBV5-4 with TRBJ2-1; 11 positions agree with TRBD2. V shed 3 bases, J shed 4 bases, and the junction held 6 bases outside the gene matches. CDR1 SGHNT and CDR2 YYREEE come from the germline V gene (reference sequence). This CDR3 is built from 16 residues. CDR3 in amino acids: CASSSTSGGGYNEQFF. CDR3 DNA sequence: TGTGCCAGCAGCTCAACTAGCGGGGGTGGGTACAATGAGCAGTTCTTC.

This rearrangement joins TRBV6-5 to TRBJ1-5; no clear D gene. Per germline, CDR1 MNHEY and CDR2 SVGAGI. There are 16 residues in the CDR3. V was clipped by 2 bases and J by 1 base, with 12 bases between them. The CDR3 loop is CASSYGSRGSNQPQHF. DNA for the CDR3: TGTGCCAGCAGTTACGGGAGTCGGGGAAGCAATCAGCCCCAGCATTTT.

The V and J genes are TRBV9 and TRBJ1-2; TRBD1 matches 7 bases. V shed 4 bases, J shed 4 bases, and the junction held 10 bases outside the gene matches. Germline V gives CDR1 SGDLS, CDR2 YYNGEE. CDR3 length equals 15 residues. CDR3 protein: CASSPGDSLFYGYTF. DNA of the CDR3: TGTGCCAGCAGCCCAGGGGACAGTCTATTCTATGGCTACACCTTC.

The CDR3: CASRPTGGLNTGELFF. Here the CDR3 DNA reads TGTGCCAGCAGACCTACGGGGGGGCTGAACACCGGGGAGCTGTTTTTT. The chain is built from TRBV2 and TRBJ2-2; 8 nucleotides line up with TRBD2. The CDR3 is 16 amino acids. Germline CDR1 is SNHLY and CDR2 is FYNNEI. V lost 6 bases to trimming and J lost 1 base; unmatched junction nucleotides: 7.